This TCR beta chain was recovered during a study of blood T cell repertoires in COVID-19. Only in-frame clones appear in the TCRdb table, and some are missing; sequencing was by immunoSEQ multiplex PCR. Among around 73,000 clones, approximately 83% were seen once, and the ten largest hold around 4.1%. V lost 5 bases to trimming and J lost 4 bases; unmatched junction nucleotides: 9. CDR1 is MNHEY, CDR2 SMNVEV, per germline (reference sequence). CDR3 size: 16 residues. This clone has only one observation. V gene TRBV27 combines with J gene TRBJ2-1; 9 bases are a match to TRBD2. Sequenced material: peripheral blood. The TCR originated in a woman aged 60-70 years with acute or convalescent COVID-19. CDR3 in amino acids: CASSEERLAAYNEQFF. CDR3 in DNA: TGTGCCAGCAGTGAGGAACGACTAGCGGCATACAATGAGCAGTTCTTC.